This T cell receptor beta chain was recorded in a study of blood T cell repertoires in COVID-19. Looking at the study overall: From T cells, B-cell-depleted T cells, or PBMCs came the material, which was cDNA or gDNA.

A Seattle source enrolled patients during active infection and followed them longitudinally. Original processing methods: It was from reference gene primer amplification that nucleated cell counts were estimated. Libraries were prepared by immunoSEQ multiplex PCR; TCRdb keeps only in-frame clonotypes and omits some of them. The D gene and trimming were derived from the DNA, and the V and J assignments and clone size from that table. The sample has around 220,000 clones; approximately 78% are singletons. CDR3 length equals 12 residues. Per germline, CDR1 SQVTM and CDR2 ANQGSEA. The ends lost 7 bases at V and 7 bases at J; junction bases unmatched: 6.

The sequence was collected from a woman older than 75 with COVID-19, enrolled during active disease. Specimen: peripheral blood. The rearrangement links TRBV29-1 to TRBJ1-4; 7 bases are a match to TRBD1. In DNA form, the CDR3 reads TGCAGCGCAGGGGGGGGCGGTGAAAAACTGTTTTTT. Protein sequence: CSAGGGGEKLFF.